Shown below are 18 T cell receptor beta chains from a single sample sequenced in a study of cytomegalovirus exposure and HLA in healthy donors. The data were produced by immunoSEQ multiplex PCR, yet TCRdb's version contains in-frame clones alone and is incomplete. The sample has about 220,000 clones; about nine tenths are singletons. Sequences were obtained from PBMCs. These receptor sequences come from a woman in her late teens or twenties in good health and CMV-seronegative.

The CDR3 here is CASSPLGTGHTEAFF. The DNA of the CDR3 is TGCGCCAGCAGCCCTTTGGGGACAGGGCACACTGAAGCTTTCTTT. The V and J genes are TRBV5-1 and TRBJ1-1, with 9 bases fitting TRBD1. CDR3 size: 15 residues. V trimming: 4 bases; J trimming: 3 bases; junction bases outside the gene matches: 7. Germline CDR1 reads SGHRS; CDR2 reads YFSETQ.

The chain combines TRBV6-1 with TRBJ2-7, with 8 bases fitting TRBD2. The V gene end was trimmed by 7 bases and the J gene end by 2 bases; junction bases not matched to a gene: 7. The CDR3 is made up of 14 amino acids. Germline CDR1 is MNHNS and CDR2 is SASEGT. The CDR3 DNA is TGTGCCAGCATGGCTAGCGGGCGCCCCTACGAGCAGTACTTC. This encodes CASMASGRPYEQYF.

This chain connects TRBV9 to TRBJ1-5; 7 nucleotides line up with TRBD1. Germline V gene lookup returns CDR1 SGDLS and CDR2 YYNGEE. This CDR3 region has 13 residues. V gave up 3 bases and J gave up 4 bases; unmatched junction bases: 1. The CDR3 nucleotides are TGTGCCAGCAGCGGACAGGGTAATCAGCCCCAGCATTTT. It yields the protein CASSGQGNQPQHF.

V gene TRBV5-4 combines with J gene TRBJ2-7; 10 bases match TRBD2. The CDR3 contains 14 residues. V shed 5 bases, J shed 1 base, and the junction held 3 bases outside the gene matches. Germline assignment: CDR1 SGHNT and CDR2 YYREEE (reference sequence). The CDR3 spells CASRQRGGSYEQYF. For the CDR3, the DNA is TGTGCCAGCAGGCAGCGGGGGGGATCCTACGAGCAGTACTTC.

This clone has a single count. The chain uses TRBV11-2 and TRBJ1-2; D unclear. CDR3 length: 11 amino acids. Trimming shortened V by 5 bases and J by 6 bases, and 7 bases separated the two germline ends. Looked up from germline, CDR1 is SGHAT and CDR2 is FQNNGV. Here the CDR3 DNA reads TGTGCCAGCAGCCGCGGGGATGGCTACACCTTC. Its translation: CASSRGDGYTF.

The V call is TRBV6-1, the J call TRBJ2-5; a possible D gene is TRBD2 (6 bases). This CDR3 region has 13 residues. CDR1 MNHNS and CDR2 SASEGT come from the germline V gene. Trimming left V 4 bases short and J 4 bases short, with 10 bases between. The CDR3: CASSAGSLETQYF. The DNA for the CDR3 is TGTGCCAGCAGTGCCGGGAGTTTAGAGACCCAGTACTTC.

The J gene is TRBJ1-5, the V gene TRBV6-4; D is ambiguous. V was trimmed by 3 bases and J by 5 bases, leaving 8 bases between them. Germline V gene sequence: CDR1 MRHNA, CDR2 SNTAGT. The CDR3 spans 13 residues. CDR3 in amino acids: CASSENRDQPQHF. The CDR3 DNA reads as TGTGCCAGCAGTGAAAACAGAGATCAGCCCCAGCATTTT.

This sequence joins TRBV29-1 and TRBJ2-7, with D possibly being TRBD2 (7 bases). Germline V lookup: CDR1 SQVTM, CDR2 ANQGSEA. The CDR3 sequence is 13 residues long. Trimming removed 4 bases from V and 0 bases from J, with 10 bases in between. CDR3 in amino acids: CSVGRGASYEQYF. CDR3 nucleotides: TGCAGCGTTGGTCGGGGGGCCTCCTACGAGCAGTACTTC.

The rearrangement joins TRBV27 to TRBJ1-5, with D possibly TRBD1 on 5 matching bases. Germline V gives CDR1 MNHEY, CDR2 SMNVEV (reference sequence). The CDR3 consists of 18 residues. Trimming shortened V by 4 bases and J by 0 bases, and 19 bases separated the two germline ends. The chain's CDR3 is CASSSKKSMTVSNQPQHF. The CDR3 nucleotides read TGTGCCAGCAGTTCCAAAAAGTCCATGACAGTTAGCAATCAGCCCCAGCATTTT.

The chain carries TRBV27 and TRBJ1-1; D perhaps matches TRBD1 (6 bases). V shed 6 bases and J shed 6 bases, with 17 bases lying between them. CDR1 is MNHEY, CDR2 SMNVEV, per germline (reference sequence). This CDR3 spans 14 amino acids. CDR3 amino acids: CASSDGQGLPEAFF. CDR3 DNA sequence: TGTGCCAGCAGCGATGGGCAGGGGTTACCTGAAGCTTTCTTT.

The chain links TRBV6-5 to TRBJ2-3; no clear D gene. The germline V gene encodes CDR1 MNHEY and CDR2 SVGAGI. The CDR3 sequence is 16 residues long. V shed 0 bases and J shed 2 bases, with 12 bases lying between them. The CDR3 here is CASSYSNGGNTDTQYF. CDR3 DNA: TGTGCCAGCAGTTACTCGAATGGCGGTAACACAGATACGCAGTATTTT.

The V gene is TRBV6-6, the J gene TRBJ1-4; D ambiguous. Germline assignment: CDR1 MNHNY and CDR2 SVGAGI (reference sequence). This CDR3 comprises 15 residues. V gave up 5 bases and J gave up 0 bases, with 10 bases separating them. The CDR3 region has the DNA TGTGCCAGCAGTGGGCAGATTCCAACTAATGAAAAACTGTTTTTT. It encodes CASSGQIPTNEKLFF.

This clone came up once. The V gene is TRBV15, the J gene TRBJ1-3, with no clear D. In germline, CDR1 is LNHNV, CDR2 YYDKDF (reference sequence). V lost 1 base to trimming and J lost 2 bases, with 9 bases between them. This CDR3 is 15 amino acids long. CDR3 in DNA: TGTGCCACCAGCAGAGGTAACGAGGCTGGAAACACCATATATTTT. Its protein is CATSRGNEAGNTIYF.

The genes are TRBV7-2 and TRBJ1-1, with D uncertain. Germline-derived CDR1 and CDR2 are SGHTA and FQGNSA. Trimming took off 5 bases at V and 8 bases at J, with 15 bases between the two ends. The CDR3 totals 13 residues. CDR3 DNA: TGTGCCAGCAGCCCCCCTGGGCGATTCGAAGCTTTCTTT. Encoded protein: CASSPPGRFEAFF.

Comment on this clone: Distinct nucleotide sequences in the sample also encode this CDR3. V is TRBV4-1 and J is TRBJ2-3, with D possibly being TRBD1 (6 bases). Germline V gene lookup returns CDR1 MGHRA and CDR2 YSYEKL. Between the trimmed V and J ends, which lost 4 bases and 2 bases, there was a span of 10 bases. The CDR3 runs 14 residues. The CDR3 region is CASSLGQTTDTQYF. The CDR3 DNA sequence: TGCGCCAGCAGCCTCGGACAGACCACAGATACGCAGTATTTT.

This chain uses TRBV19 with TRBJ1-5; D gene uncertain. Trimming shortened V by 6 bases and J by 3 bases, and 15 bases separated the two germline ends. Per the germline V gene, CDR1 is LNHDA and CDR2 is SQIVND (reference sequence). The CDR3 has 15 residues. Written as DNA, the CDR3 is TGTGCCAGTAGGGCGGGGTCCGTGATCAATCAGCCCCAGCATTTT. Its protein is CASRAGSVINQPQHF.

The chain employs TRBV5-4 and TRBJ1-1; 10 bases are a match to TRBD1. CDR3 length: 16 residues. CDR1 SGHNT and CDR2 YYREEE come from the germline V gene (reference sequence). The junction had 9 bases not matched to a gene; V was cut back by 4 bases and J by 3 bases. DNA for the CDR3: TGTGCCAGCAGCCTTGGACAGGGGGTAACGTACACTGAAGCTTTCTTT. This gives the protein CASSLGQGVTYTEAFF.

This sequence joins TRBV7-3 and TRBJ2-1; 10 bases agree with TRBD2. Trimming at V came to 2 bases and at J to 7 bases, leaving 5 bases not matched to a gene. Germline CDR1 is SGHTA and CDR2 is FQGTGA. The CDR3 spans 15 residues. CDR3 amino acids: CASSLAGTSVNEQFF. The CDR3, as DNA: TGTGCCAGCAGCTTAGCCGGGACTAGCGTGAATGAGCAGTTCTTC.